The 17 T cell receptor beta chains below come from one sample, sequenced in a study of blood T cell repertoires in COVID-19. Repertoires were generated with immunoSEQ multiplex PCR, while TCRdb's copy carries only in-frame clones and drops some. The repertoire holds 200,000 to 250,000 clones, with 80% to 90% as singletons. Source material: PBMCs or T cells enriched from blood (not recorded which). The receptors originated from a middle-aged woman with acute COVID-19.

The J gene is TRBJ2-2, the V gene TRBV2; 11 bases align to TRBD2. There are 16 residues in the CDR3. Trimming cost V 7 bases and J 1 base; bases outside gene matches: 5. The germline gives CDR1 SNHLY, CDR2 FYNNEI. The CDR3: CASILTSGVNTGELFF. CDR3 DNA sequence: TGTGCCAGCATTTTGACTAGCGGGGTGAACACCGGGGAGCTGTTTTTT.

V is TRBV28 and J is TRBJ2-1, with a tentative D call TRBD2 (6 bases). Per germline, CDR1 MDHEN and CDR2 SYDVKM. The ends were cut back, 6 bases at V and 4 bases at J, with 13 bases in the middle. The CDR3 has 14 amino acids. The CDR3 DNA reads TGTGCCAGCAGCCAGGCGGGGACTTACAATGAGCAGTTCTTC. Translating gives CASSQAGTYNEQFF.

The chain employs TRBV4-3 and TRBJ2-7; 7 bases match TRBD2. Germline V gene data show CDR1 as LGHNA and CDR2 as YSLEER. This CDR3 is built from 15 residues. V was pared by 1 base and J by 7 bases, with 10 bases of the junction left unmatched. CDR3 sequence (DNA): TGCGCCAGCAGCCAAGCCGGGACTAACTTCGGGGAGCAGTACTTC. Its protein is CASSQAGTNFGEQYF.

The V call is TRBV16, the J call TRBJ2-1; D is uncertain. Germline values: CDR1 KGHSY, CDR2 FQNENV. The CDR3 totals 13 residues. V dropped 2 bases and J dropped 7 bases, with 9 bases sitting between them. The CDR3 DNA reads as TGTGCCAGCAGCCAAGACTGGCAAAATGAGCAGTTCTTC. Translation gives CASSQDWQNEQFF.

The chain joins TRBV4-2 to TRBJ1-5; D unclear. CDR1 and CDR2 (germline): LGHNA, YNFKEQ. The CDR3 is 15 amino acids. Between the trimmed V and J ends, which lost 2 bases and 5 bases, there was a span of 13 bases. The CDR3 reads CASSQPSPGDQPQHF. The DNA for the CDR3 is TGTGCCAGCAGCCAACCGTCACCCGGGGATCAGCCCCAGCATTTT.

This rearrangement joins TRBV24-1 to TRBJ2-1; D is perhaps TRBD2 (6 bases). There are 16 residues in the CDR3. Germline V CDR1 and CDR2: KGHDR, SFDVKD. Trimming took off 1 base at V and 4 bases at J, with 13 bases between the two ends. CDR3 DNA: TGTGCCACCAGTGATTTTCGGGACGGAGGGTACAATGAGCAGTTCTTC. Translating it yields CATSDFRDGGYNEQFF.

This sequence joins TRBV27 and TRBJ2-4; 9 bases line up with TRBD1. J was trimmed by 3 bases and V by 5 bases; bases with no gene match: 8. The CDR3 has 16 residues. CDR1 and CDR2 from the germline V gene are MNHEY and SMNVEV (reference sequence). This CDR3 reads CASSQPGTGNKNIQYF. The CDR3 bases are TGTGCCAGCAGTCAGCCCGGGACAGGGAACAAAAACATTCAGTACTTC.

This clone appeared once. This sequence joins TRBV6-5 and TRBJ2-7; 8 nucleotides align to TRBD2. Germline V gives CDR1 MNHEY, CDR2 SVGAGI. The V gene end was trimmed by 0 bases and the J gene end by 1 base; junction bases not matched to a gene: 2. This CDR3 is 15 amino acids long. The CDR3 sequence: CASSYSLAGSYEQYF. The DNA of the CDR3 is TGTGCCAGCAGTTACTCTCTAGCGGGTTCCTACGAGCAGTACTTC.

The chain is built from TRBV29-1 and TRBJ1-5, with a weak D call TRBD1 (6 bases). The CDR3 is 13 amino acids. Germline lookup yields CDR1 SQVTM and CDR2 ANQGSEA. V lost 5 bases and J 2 bases, leaving 10 bases between the germline ends. The CDR3 DNA reads TGCAGCGTTCGGACAGCTGGCAATCAGCCCCAGCATTTT. Protein product: CSVRTAGNQPQHF. The variable domain in full, completed from reference TRBV29-1 and TRBJ1-5, reads SAVISQKPSRDICQRGTSLTIQCQVDSQVTMMFWYRQQPGQSLTLIATANQGSEATYESGFVIDKFPISRPNLTFSTLTVSNMSPEDSSIYLCSVRTAGNQPQHFGDGTRLSIL.

The gene calls are TRBV4-1 and TRBJ2-3; 10 bases are a match to TRBD2. Germline V CDR1 and CDR2: MGHRA, YSYEKL. The CDR3 totals 18 residues. V lost 3 bases to trimming and J lost 0 bases; unmatched junction nucleotides: 9. CDR3 loop: CASSQGTGTSASTDTQYF. The CDR3 DNA sequence: TGCGCCAGCAGCCAGGGTACGGGGACTAGCGCTAGCACAGATACGCAGTATTTT.

This clone has just one count. The chain carries TRBV11-3 and TRBJ2-1, with D perhaps matching TRBD2 (5 bases). The CDR3 contains 13 residues. V lost 0 bases, J lost 8 bases, and 8 bases lay in between. The V gene's germline CDR1 is SGHNT and CDR2 YENEEA. CDR3 loop: CASSLDGGDEQFF. The CDR3 DNA follows: TGTGCCAGCAGCTTAGACGGAGGCGATGAGCAGTTCTTC.

This chain uses TRBV28 with TRBJ1-3; D perhaps matches TRBD1 (6 bases). Germline lookup yields CDR1 MDHEN and CDR2 SYDVKM. The CDR3 loop spans 16 amino acids. V was pared by 7 bases and J by 5 bases, with 21 bases between. CDR3 in DNA: TGTGCCAGCACCTCGCCCGAGACAGGAAAAAGAAACACCATATATTTT. Translation: CASTSPETGKRNTIYF.

This chain links TRBV9 with TRBJ2-5; 9 positions agree with TRBD2. The junction had 9 bases not matched to a gene; V was cut back by 1 base and J by 5 bases. Germline loops: CDR1 SGDLS, CDR2 YYNGEE. This CDR3 is 16 amino acids long. The CDR3 here is CASSVWSSGTLETQYF. The CDR3 DNA reads as TGTGCCAGCAGCGTATGGTCTAGCGGGACGCTTGAGACCCAGTACTTC.

The DNA for the CDR3 is TGTGCCAGCAGCGCCGCCGGGACTCAGATCTACGAGCAGTACTTC. Translating gives CASSAAGTQIYEQYF. V gene TRBV9 combines with J gene TRBJ2-7; maybe TRBD2 (6 bases). Germline lookup yields CDR1 SGDLS and CDR2 YYNGEE. This CDR3 comprises 15 residues. Between the trimmed V and J ends, which lost 3 bases and 3 bases, there was a span of 16 bases.

This clone was observed a single time. V is TRBV7-3 and J is TRBJ2-1, with 15 bases matching TRBD2. Germline V lookup: CDR1 SGHTA, CDR2 FQGTGA. Losses at the gene ends were 4 bases for V and 9 bases for J; bases not matched to a gene: 4. The length of the CDR3 is 15 residues. The CDR3 DNA sequence: TGTGCCAGCAGCTCCCGGACTAGCGGGAGGGGTGAGCAGTTCTTC. Translation gives CASSSRTSGRGEQFF.

In its sample, this clone was seen a few times. V and J are TRBV29-1 and TRBJ2-7, with TRBD2 matching over 12 bases. The CDR3 is made up of 13 amino acids. In germline, CDR1 is SQVTM, CDR2 ANQGSEA. V trimming: 4 bases; J trimming: 5 bases; junction bases outside the gene matches: 3. CDR3 loop: CSVGTSGAHEQYF. CDR3 bases: TGCAGCGTTGGGACTAGCGGGGCACACGAGCAGTACTTC.

J is TRBJ1-6 and V is TRBV9, with 7 bases matching TRBD1. V was pared by 4 bases and J by 4 bases, with 8 bases of the junction left unmatched. Germline-derived CDR1 and CDR2 are SGDLS and YYNGEE. The CDR3 consists of 16 residues. CDR3 residues: CASSPRQGRYNSPLHF. CDR3 in DNA: TGTGCCAGCAGCCCCCGACAGGGCAGGTATAATTCACCCCTCCACTTT.